These 18 T cell receptor beta chains originate from one sample sequenced in a study of T cell responses to AZD1222 COVID-19 vaccine. TCRdb keeps only in-frame clones here, not all; method: immunoSEQ multiplex PCR. This sample carries about 120,000 clones, around nine tenths of them seen once, and the ten largest clones take 2.4%. Here the sequenced sample was peripheral blood, taken on day 0 of AZD1222 vaccination. Receptor source: an adult in good health.

The chain links TRBV19 to TRBJ1-2; D is uncertain. The CDR3 totals 14 residues. CDR1 LNHDA and CDR2 SQIVND come from the germline V gene (reference sequence). Trimming stripped 5 bases from V and 8 bases from J, with 18 bases between. The CDR3 is CASSPRPQDSGYTF. CDR3 DNA: TGTGCCAGTAGTCCCAGGCCTCAGGATTCGGGCTACACCTTC.

This clone has only one observation. The chain employs TRBV10-2 and TRBJ1-6, with D hard to call. Between the trimmed V and J ends, which lost 3 bases and 5 bases, there was a span of 8 bases. The CDR3 totals 14 residues. CDR1 is WSHSY and CDR2 is SAAADI in the germline V gene. In DNA, the CDR3 is TGCGCCAGCAGTGACCGCAGCGATAATTCACCCCTCCACTTT. Its translation: CASSDRSDNSPLHF.

The genes are TRBV5-1 and TRBJ2-2, with TRBD2 identical over 8 bases. Germline CDR1 SGHRS, CDR2 YFSETQ. This CDR3 contains 15 residues. Trimming removed 4 bases from V and 2 bases from J; junction bases left unmatched: 4. CDR3: CASSPLAGNTGELFF. CDR3 nucleotide sequence: TGCGCCAGCAGCCCCCTAGCGGGTAACACCGGGGAGCTGTTTTTT.

The chain recombines TRBV24-1 with TRBJ1-2; D gene unclear. This CDR3 has 14 amino acids. V was trimmed by 3 bases and J by 8 bases, leaving 15 bases between them. Germline-derived CDR1 and CDR2 are KGHDR and SFDVKD. This CDR3 reads CATSDERRAGGYTF. The CDR3 coding sequence is TGTGCCACCAGTGATGAGAGGAGGGCCGGAGGCTACACCTTC.

The rearrangement joins TRBV27 to TRBJ1-1; D not resolved. In germline, CDR1 is MNHEY, CDR2 SMNVEV (reference sequence). CDR3 length: 13 amino acids. Deletions cut 5 bases from V and 8 bases from J, with 15 bases between. The DNA for the CDR3 is TGTGCCAGCAGTCCGGACGGGTGGAGCGAAGCTTTCTTT. The encoded protein is CASSPDGWSEAFF.

A single count supports this clone. This rearrangement joins TRBV28 to TRBJ2-7; tentative D call: TRBD1 (5 bases). The CDR3 has 15 amino acids. The germline V gene encodes CDR1 MDHEN and CDR2 SYDVKM. With 4 bases removed from V and 0 bases from J, the gap between germline ends came to 13 bases. In DNA, the CDR3 is TGTGCCAGCAGTTACCCGAACAGGCTCTCCTACGAGCAGTACTTC. Translating gives CASSYPNRLSYEQYF.

V gene TRBV12-5 combines with J gene TRBJ2-5; maybe TRBD1 (6 bases). V was clipped by 6 bases and J by 1 base, with 18 bases between them. Germline V lookup: CDR1 LGHNT, CDR2 FRNRAP. The CDR3 loop spans 16 amino acids. CDR3 sequence: CASGPGQPGGQETQYF. As DNA, the CDR3 is TGTGCTAGTGGACCCGGACAGCCTGGGGGCCAAGAGACCCAGTACTTC.

This clone has a single count. The V call is TRBV3-1 (or the pseudogene TRBV3-2), the J call TRBJ2-1; D is ambiguous. Germline lookup yields CDR1 LGHDT and CDR2 YNNKEL (reference sequence). CDR3 length equals 15 residues. V gave up 4 bases and J gave up 4 bases, with 14 bases separating them. CDR3 protein: CASSRKVTIYNEQFF. CDR3 nucleotides: TGTGCCAGCAGCCGAAAAGTTACCATTTACAATGAGCAGTTCTTC.

The V and J genes are TRBV12-3 or TRBV12-4 and TRBJ1-2, with 7 nucleotides matching TRBD1. Unmatched junction bases numbered 4, after V lost 6 bases and J lost 3 bases. The CDR3 is 13 amino acids. The CDR3 DNA is TGTGCCAGCAGGGGGGACAGCTACTATGGCTACACCTTC. Protein sequence: CASRGDSYYGYTF.

This chain uses TRBV11-3 with TRBJ2-2, with a tentative D call TRBD1 (5 bases). This CDR3 contains 12 residues. V shed 4 bases and J shed 7 bases, with 7 bases lying between them. Germline assignment: CDR1 SGHNT and CDR2 YENEEA. This CDR3 is CASSSQVGELFF. CDR3 nucleotides: TGTGCCAGCAGCTCACAGGTCGGGGAGCTGTTTTTT. Complete variable domain (other parts from reference TRBV11-3 and TRBJ2-2): EAGVVQSPRYKIIEKKQPVAFWCNPISGHNTLYWYLQNLGQGPELLIRYENEEAVDDSQLPKDRFSAERLKGVDSTLKIQPAELGDSAVYLCASSSQVGELFFGEGSRLTVL.

This clone has just one count. The chain has TRBV19 and TRBJ1-2, with TRBD1 matching over 9 bases. There are 16 residues in the CDR3. Germline V gene sequence: CDR1 LNHDA, CDR2 SQIVND (reference sequence). Trimming took 5 bases from V and 6 from J; bases not matched to a gene: 13. The CDR3 sequence: CASSSLLGQGYNGYTF. The CDR3 DNA is TGTGCCAGTAGTTCTCTACTCGGACAGGGGTATAATGGCTACACCTTC.

The chain links TRBV28 to TRBJ2-7, with TRBD2 matching over 10 bases. This CDR3 is 17 amino acids long. Germline CDR1 MDHEN, CDR2 SYDVKM. J gave up 0 bases and V 2 bases, and 7 bases lay outside the gene matches. The CDR3 loop reads CASSLETPSGSSYEQYF. Here the CDR3 DNA reads TGTGCCAGCAGTTTAGAAACCCCTAGCGGGAGCTCCTACGAGCAGTACTTC.

The genes are TRBV7-9 and TRBJ2-2; possibly TRBD1 for D (6 bases). In germline, CDR1 is SEHNR, CDR2 FQNEAQ (reference sequence). The CDR3 is made up of 15 amino acids. The ends were cut back, 5 bases at V and 0 bases at J, with 10 bases in the middle. The CDR3 bases are TGTGCCAGCAGCCCTGGGACAACGAACACCGGGGAGCTGTTTTTT. This sequence encodes CASSPGTTNTGELFF.

The chain combines TRBV24-1 with TRBJ2-1, with 8 bases fitting TRBD2. Germline CDR1 KGHDR, CDR2 SFDVKD. The CDR3 is 13 amino acids. With 7 bases clipped from V and 9 bases from J, the junction kept 7 bases outside the gene matches. The CDR3 loop is CATSGTSSGEQFF. The DNA for the CDR3 is TGTGCCACCAGCGGGACTAGTAGTGGTGAGCAGTTCTTC.

The gene calls are TRBV24-1 and TRBJ2-3, with D tentatively TRBD1 or TRBD2 (5 bases each). This CDR3 is 18 amino acids long. Trimming left V 1 base short and J 2 bases short, with 18 bases between. The germline V gene has CDR1 KGHDR and CDR2 SFDVKD. The CDR3 loop is CATSDFGAAGTPTDTQYF. The CDR3 coding sequence is TGTGCCACCAGTGATTTTGGGGCGGCAGGGACCCCCACAGATACGCAGTATTTT.

The chain uses TRBV7-9 and TRBJ1-1; weak D call: TRBD1 (5 bases). The CDR3 runs to 14 residues. Germline values: CDR1 SEHNR, CDR2 FQNEAQ (reference sequence). V lost 1 base, J lost 4 bases, and 10 bases lay in between. The CDR3 nucleotides are TGTGCCAGCAGCTTAGAACAGGCGGCCACTGAAGCTTTCTTT. Its translation: CASSLEQAATEAFF.

A word on this clone: This CDR3 is also generated by other DNA sequences in the sample. The chain employs TRBV19 and TRBJ1-5; tentative D call: TRBD1 (5 bases). The ends were cut back, 7 bases at V and 4 bases at J, with 14 bases in the middle. The CDR3 has 14 amino acids. Germline V gene sequence: CDR1 LNHDA, CDR2 SQIVND (reference sequence). The CDR3 reads CASMGPGLNQPQHF. Written as DNA, the CDR3 is TGTGCCAGTATGGGGCCAGGGCTTAATCAGCCCCAGCATTTT.

The rearrangement links TRBV28 to TRBJ1-5; D not certain. There are 14 residues in the CDR3. V was shortened by 4 bases and J by 5 bases, with 12 bases between the two germline ends. CDR1 and CDR2 (germline): MDHEN, SYDVKM. The CDR3 sequence is CASSWKGRHQPQHF. CDR3 DNA sequence: TGTGCCAGCAGTTGGAAGGGTAGGCATCAGCCCCAGCATTTT.